The 3 T cell receptor beta chains below all came from one sample that was sequenced in a study of monozygotic twins with inflammatory bowel disease (dated by TCRdb to about 2019). Libraries were built with 5' RACE. These reads were obtained on an Illumina HiSeq 2500. TCRdb reprocessed the reads, so every CDR3 protein sequence counts as one entry and DNA is not shown. The sample table gives roughly 200,000 distinct CDR3 sequences. The top ten clones comprise 6% to 9% of the sample. Sequencing was performed on blood. The origin of the receptors is a human donor with ulcerative colitis or Crohn's disease, or a healthy co-twin of an affected twin (not recorded which).

The chain has TRBV3-1 and TRBJ2-2; TCRdb returns TRBD1, unconfirmable since there is no DNA. Germline-derived CDR1 and CDR2 are LGHDT and YNNKEL (reference sequence). This CDR3 has 15 amino acids. The CDR3 reads CASSQRDTNTGELFF.

The V and J genes are TRBV11-3 and TRBJ2-1; TCRdb returns TRBD1, unconfirmable since there is no DNA. This CDR3 spans 15 amino acids. The germline gives CDR1 SGHNT, CDR2 YENEEA. The CDR3 reads CASSLEWGGQYEQFF.

This sequence joins TRBV5-1 and TRBJ2-1. This CDR3 has 16 amino acids. Per germline, CDR1 SGHRS and CDR2 YFSETQ. The chain's CDR3 is CASSLAIDSSYNEQFF.